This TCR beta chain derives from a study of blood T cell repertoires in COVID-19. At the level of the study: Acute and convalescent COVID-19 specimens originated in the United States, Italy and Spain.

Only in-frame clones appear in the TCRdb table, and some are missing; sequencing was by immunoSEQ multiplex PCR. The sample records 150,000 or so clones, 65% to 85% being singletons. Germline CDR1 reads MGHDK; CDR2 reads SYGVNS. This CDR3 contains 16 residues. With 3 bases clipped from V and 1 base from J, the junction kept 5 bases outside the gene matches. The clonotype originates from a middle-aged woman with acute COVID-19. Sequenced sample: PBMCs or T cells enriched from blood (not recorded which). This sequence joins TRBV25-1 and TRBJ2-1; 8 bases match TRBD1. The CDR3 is CASSDRTGWSYNEQFF. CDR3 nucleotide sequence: TGTGCCAGCAGTGATCGGACAGGGTGGTCCTACAATGAGCAGTTCTTC. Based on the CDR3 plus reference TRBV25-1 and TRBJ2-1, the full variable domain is EADIYQTPRYLVIGTGKKITLECSQTMGHDKMYWYQQDPGMELHLIHYSYGVNSTEKGDLSSESTVSRIRTEHFPLTLESARPSHTSQYLCASSDRTGWSYNEQFFGPGTRLTVL.